This T cell receptor (beta chain) was sequenced in a study of blood T cell repertoires in COVID-19. Study information: COVID-19 samples, acute and convalescent, were from the United States, Italy and Spain.

From germline, CDR1 is MNHEY and CDR2 SVGAGI. J was trimmed by 6 bases and V by 6 bases; bases with no gene match: 12. The CDR3 sequence is 15 residues long. Participants were placed into cohorts based on the clinical history they reported. Each recovered donor of Cohort 3 presented with two negative PCRs, clearance, or symptom resolution. This clone was observed once. In the authors' methods: Amplification of reference gene primers provided the estimated nucleated cell counts. This table comes from immunoSEQ multiplex PCR, and its TCRdb copy is limited to in-frame clones, with some not included. V, J and clone size were drawn from that table, and D and trimming were deduced from the DNA. Of hundreds of thousands of clones listed, over 75% are singletons.

This chain joins TRBV6-5 and TRBJ1-1; 8 nucleotides agree with TRBD1. The TCR was taken from a woman under 30 who had recovered from COVID-19. The material sequenced was PBMCs or T cells enriched from blood (not recorded which). CDR3 DNA: TGTGCCAGCAGGGGCCGCAGGGGGCGCGGCGCTGAAGCTTTCTTT. It is translated as CASRGRRGRGAEAFF.